These T cell receptor beta chains were read from a single sample in a study of breast tumors, draining lymph nodes, adjacent tissues. Via MiXCR, TCRdb re-called the multiplex PCR reads, giving one row per CDR3 protein. The top ten hold approximately 11% of the sample, which has roughly 32,000 distinct CDR3 sequences, roughly 36% seen once. Sequences were obtained from breast tumor tissue. These receptors were obtained from a female donor with breast cancer. Some clones in this sample may be carry-over from other donors' samples. Each CDR3 is given with its conserved first and last residue. Each record gives: D gene, V gene, CDR3 protein. D genes are given only for firm matches.

d_gene: -
v_gene: TRBV2
CDR3aa: CASSVGLAQETQYF

d_gene: -
v_gene: TRBV24-1
CDR3aa: CATGDPTSNTGELFF

d_gene: TRBD1
v_gene: TRBV7-9
CDR3aa: CASSPGQGHTIYF

d_gene: -
v_gene: TRBV27
CDR3aa: CATIRNDYNEQFF

d_gene: TRBD1
v_gene: TRBV11-3
CDR3aa: CGSSTPTGMVDGPNTGELFF

d_gene: -
v_gene: TRBV7-6
CDR3aa: CAFAGLLTLPHF

d_gene: -
v_gene: TRBV20-1
CDR3aa: CSAPQTGGDQETQYF

d_gene: TRBD1
v_gene: TRBV20-1
CDR3aa: CSASLGQGYEQYF

d_gene: -
v_gene: TRBV20-1
CDR3aa: CSARWRDQETQYF

d_gene: TRBD2
v_gene: TRBV6-4
CDR3aa: CASSREAGVIYNEQFF

d_gene: -
v_gene: TRBV5-1
CDR3aa: CASSFGGGASNEQFF

d_gene: -
v_gene: TRBV11-2
CDR3aa: CASSLVRIQETQYF

d_gene: -
v_gene: TRBV28
CDR3aa: CAIKGPNTGELFF

d_gene: -
v_gene: TRBV12-3/TRBV12-4
CDR3aa: CASSFTEQPQHF

d_gene: TRBD2
v_gene: TRBV6-2/TRBV6-3
CDR3aa: CASSGLAVGPYNEQFF

d_gene: TRBD2
v_gene: TRBV10-2
CDR3aa: CASLAGGPADTQYF

d_gene: -
v_gene: TRBV20-1
CDR3aa: CSIAPGTVSTDTQYF

d_gene: TRBD2
v_gene: TRBV7-2
CDR3aa: CASSKRTSGYNEQFF

d_gene: -
v_gene: TRBV2
CDR3aa: CASSVDGANVLTF

d_gene: TRBD1
v_gene: TRBV2
CDR3aa: CASSRDRGKDNSPLHF

d_gene: -
v_gene: TRBV9
CDR3aa: CASSKGPNSYEQYF

d_gene: -
v_gene: TRBV4-1
CDR3aa: CASSPTRRVGRETQYF

d_gene: -
v_gene: TRBV5-1
CDR3aa: CASSLDLAITSYNEQFF

d_gene: -
v_gene: TRBV14
CDR3aa: CASSQDYSSTNEKLFF

d_gene: -
v_gene: TRBV19
CDR3aa: CASRPGGGRSYEQYF

d_gene: TRBD2
v_gene: TRBV2
CDR3aa: CASSELLAGGNEQFF

d_gene: -
v_gene: TRBV6-6
CDR3aa: CASSYSNQYEQYF

d_gene: -
v_gene: TRBV9
CDR3aa: CASSVEPSGNYGYTF

d_gene: -
v_gene: TRBV2
CDR3aa: CASTEGGRYYGYTF

d_gene: -
v_gene: TRBV30
CDR3aa: CAWTGEGSYGYTF

d_gene: TRBD2
v_gene: TRBV7-8
CDR3aa: CASSLEQPGGEQFF

d_gene: -
v_gene: TRBV18
CDR3aa: CASSPPRRGGDETQYF

d_gene: -
v_gene: TRBV30
CDR3aa: CAWGASGVGEQYF

d_gene: TRBD1
v_gene: TRBV25-1
CDR3aa: CASSDRGLTEAFF

d_gene: TRBD1
v_gene: TRBV5-4
CDR3aa: CASSPRTGGNTGELFF

d_gene: -
v_gene: TRBV6-2/TRBV6-3
CDR3aa: CASSEIHRGAGKNIQYF

d_gene: TRBD1
v_gene: TRBV5-1
CDR3aa: CASSQTPGQGRTEAFF

d_gene: -
v_gene: TRBV5-1
CDR3aa: CASSLNARDEQYF